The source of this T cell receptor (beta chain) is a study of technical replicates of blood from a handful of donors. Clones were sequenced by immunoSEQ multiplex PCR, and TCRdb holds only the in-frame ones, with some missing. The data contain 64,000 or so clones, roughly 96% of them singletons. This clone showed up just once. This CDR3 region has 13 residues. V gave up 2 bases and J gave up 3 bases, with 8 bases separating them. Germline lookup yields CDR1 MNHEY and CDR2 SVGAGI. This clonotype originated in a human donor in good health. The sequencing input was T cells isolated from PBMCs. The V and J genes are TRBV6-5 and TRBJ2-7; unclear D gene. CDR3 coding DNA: TGTGCCAGCAGTTACGGTCCAGTCTACGAGCAGTACTTC. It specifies CASSYGPVYEQYF.